The rows below give T cell receptor beta chains drawn from one sample of a study of cytomegalovirus exposure and HLA in healthy donors. Sequenced by immunoSEQ multiplex PCR; TCRdb stores in-frame clones only, minus some. Counted here are 140,000 to 150,000 clones, around 90% occurring once; the ten biggest clones make up about 0.51%. Sequenced material: PBMCs. The receptors derive from a middle-aged woman in good health and CMV-seronegative. Each CDR3 is given with its conserved first and last residue. A D gene is named only where the DNA matches it firmly. Clone size is shown for a subset of rows, as once, few, many or a class of expanded clone.

v_call,d_call,j_call,clone_size,cdr3_nt,cdr3_aa
TRBV5-1,TRBD1,TRBJ2-1,NA,TGCGCCAGCAGCTCTCCAGGGGGCAGGACAGCAGATGAGCAGTTCTTC,CASSSPGGRTADEQFF
TRBV28,NA,TRBJ2-7,NA,TGTGCCAGCATAGCGGCTAGCTCCTACGAGCAGTACTTC,CASIAASSYEQYF
TRBV28,NA,TRBJ2-7,NA,TGTGCCAGCAGTTTTTTCCTAAGCTCCTACGAGCAGTACTTC,CASSFFLSSYEQYF
TRBV30,NA,TRBJ1-6,NA,TGTGCCTGGAGTGTTCGGGGGGATTCACCCCTCCACTTT,CAWSVRGDSPLHF
TRBV6-1,NA,TRBJ2-1,NA,TGTGCCAGCAGTTATACGAGCTCCTACAATGAGCAGTTCTTC,CASSYTSSYNEQFF
TRBV7-6,NA,TRBJ1-5,NA,TGTGCCAGCAGCTTTAGGGGGAGCAATCAGCCCCAGCATTTT,CASSFRGSNQPQHF
TRBV7-2,TRBD2,TRBJ2-1,NA,TGTGCCAGCAGCCCCAACCGCGGGAGAGGGGACAATGAGCAGTTCTTC,CASSPNRGRGDNEQFF
TRBV29-1,NA,TRBJ2-1,NA,TGCAGCGTTGAAGACCAGGACTCCAACTACAATGAGCAGTTCTTC,CSVEDQDSNYNEQFF
TRBV7-8,NA,TRBJ2-7,NA,TGTGCCAGCAGCTTAGACAGGGTAGCCCTTTACGAGCAGTACTTC,CASSLDRVALYEQYF
TRBV5-1,NA,TRBJ2-2,NA,TGCGCCAGCAGCTTGGGACTGAACACCGGGGAGCTGTTTTTT,CASSLGLNTGELFF
TRBV14,TRBD2,TRBJ2-5,NA,TGTGCCAGCAGCCAAGGATCGGGAAGCGGGAGCGGGACCCAGTACTTC,CASSQGSGSGSGTQYF
TRBV18,NA,TRBJ2-2,NA,TGTGCCAGCTCACTTACTAGGGAGAACACCGGGGAGCTGTTTTTT,CASSLTRENTGELFF
TRBV7-9,TRBD1,TRBJ2-3,NA,TGTGCCAGCAGCTTAGAGGGGGCCAGGGAGTATTTT,CASSLEGAREYF
TRBV7-9,TRBD2,TRBJ2-5,NA,TGTTCCAGCAGCCTCGCTAGCGGGAGGGAGACCCAGTACTTC,CSSSLASGRETQYF
TRBV5-1,TRBD2,TRBJ2-1,NA,TGCGCCAGCAGCCTCGGACTAGCGGGCCTCTACAATGAGCAGTTCTTC,CASSLGLAGLYNEQFF
TRBV7-2,NA,TRBJ2-3,NA,TGTGCCAGCAGCCAAACCCGAGAGGGTGGGCAGTATTTT,CASSQTREGGQYF
TRBV7-6,NA,TRBJ2-2,NA,TGTGCCAGCAGCTTACGGTGGGAAACGGGAGAGGGGCCCCCCCGGGAGCTGTTTTTT,CASSLRWETGEGPPRELFF
TRBV10-3,TRBD2,TRBJ2-3,NA,TGTGCCATCAGTGGCACTAGCGGGAGAAGAGATACGCAGTATTTT,CAISGTSGRRDTQYF
TRBV6-6,TRBD2,TRBJ2-1,NA,TGTGCCAGCAGTGCGACTAGCGGGGGGAATGAGCAGTTCTTC,CASSATSGGNEQFF
TRBV29-1,NA,TRBJ1-5,NA,TGCAGCGTTAGCGTGGCAAATAGCAATCAGCCCCAGCATTTT,CSVSVANSNQPQHF
TRBV6-5,NA,TRBJ2-1,NA,TGTGCCAGCAGTTACTCGACAGGAGGAAATGAGCAGTTCTTC,CASSYSTGGNEQFF
TRBV5-1,TRBD1,TRBJ2-5,NA,TGCGCCAGCAGCTTGAACAGGGGCAGGGAGACCCAGTACTTC,CASSLNRGRETQYF
TRBV29-1,NA,TRBJ1-2,NA,TGCAGCGCCGGCGACCCTGGGGACAACAATGGCTACACCTTC,CSAGDPGDNNGYTF
TRBV7-6,NA,TRBJ1-1,NA,TGTGCCAGCAGCTTACCGGGGCGGGGTGAAGCTTTCTTT,CASSLPGRGEAFF
TRBV10-3,TRBD2,TRBJ2-1,NA,TGTGCCATCAGGGATGGACTAGCGGGATTCAACAATGAGCAGTTCTTC,CAIRDGLAGFNNEQFF
TRBV11-3,NA,TRBJ2-1,NA,TGTGCCAGCAGCTCGCAGGGGTTTGAGCAGTTCTTC,CASSSQGFEQFF
TRBV7-8,TRBD1,TRBJ1-5,NA,TGTGCCAGCAGCCAGGACAGGAGCAATCAGCCCCAGCATTTT,CASSQDRSNQPQHF
TRBV27,NA,TRBJ2-7,NA,TGTGCCAGCAGCCCTCGGGGGAGAGGCTACGAGCAGTACTTC,CASSPRGRGYEQYF
TRBV11-3,TRBD1,TRBJ1-4,NA,TGTGCCAGCAGCGCGGGATCGGGACAGTCTAATGAAAAACTGTTTTTT,CASSAGSGQSNEKLFF
TRBV4-1,TRBD1,TRBJ2-7,once,TGCGCCAGCAGCCGCCCAGGGGGCAGCTCCTACGAGCAGTACTTC,CASSRPGGSSYEQYF
TRBV7-9,TRBD2,TRBJ2-7,NA,TGTGCCAGCAGCCTAGGGAGGGGATCCGCCGAGCAGTACTTC,CASSLGRGSAEQYF
TRBV10-3,TRBD2,TRBJ2-1,NA,TGTGCCATCAGTGATCCCCAGACTAGCGGCCCAACAGGAGATGAGCAGTTCTTC,CAISDPQTSGPTGDEQFF
TRBV28,NA,TRBJ1-2,NA,TGTGCCAGCAGGGACACCCTCTATGGCTACACCTTC,CASRDTLYGYTF
TRBV6-5,NA,TRBJ2-7,NA,TGTGCCAGCAGTTACTCGAACAGGCCCCGCTCCTACGAGCAGTACTTC,CASSYSNRPRSYEQYF
TRBV27,NA,TRBJ2-7,NA,TGTGCCAGCAGTTCGGTGAGGGGGTGGCAGTACTTC,CASSSVRGWQYF
TRBV2,NA,TRBJ2-7,NA,TGTGCCAGCTGTCGGATTAGCGGCCCCTACGAGCAGTACTTC,CASCRISGPYEQYF
TRBV6-5,NA,TRBJ2-7,NA,TGTGCCAGCAGTGAGGCTGGCTACGAGCAGTACTTC,CASSEAGYEQYF
TRBV5-1,NA,TRBJ1-1,NA,TGCGCCAGCAGCCCAGGGGAGATGAACACTGAAGCTTTCTTT,CASSPGEMNTEAFF
TRBV5-1,NA,TRBJ1-1,NA,TGCGCCAGCAGCTTGGACAGGAACACTGAAGCTTTCTTT,CASSLDRNTEAFF
TRBV4-2,NA,TRBJ2-7,NA,TGTGCCAGCAGCCAAGAGTTGTACAGCTACGAGCAGTACTTC,CASSQELYSYEQYF
TRBV10-3,TRBD1,TRBJ1-4,once,TGTGCCATCAGCGAGGACAGGTCTAATGAAAAACTGTTTTTT,CAISEDRSNEKLFF
TRBV7-2,TRBD1,TRBJ1-5,NA,TGTGCCAGCAGCTTAAGGGCGGGGACAGGGGAGCTCAATCAGCCCCAGCATTTT,CASSLRAGTGELNQPQHF
TRBV6-5,TRBD2,TRBJ2-5,NA,TGTGCCAGCAGCGGAGCGGGAGGGGAGACCCAGTACTTC,CASSGAGGETQYF
TRBV10-3,NA,TRBJ2-5,once,TGTGCCATCAGTGGGAAGGGGCAAGAGACCCAGTACTTC,CAISGKGQETQYF
TRBV9,TRBD2,TRBJ2-7,NA,TGTGCCAGCAGCCCTGGGACTAGCATTCCCTACGAGCAGTACTTC,CASSPGTSIPYEQYF
TRBV5-1,TRBD2,TRBJ2-1,NA,TGCGCCAGCAGCTTGGTGTTAGCGGGAGGTAGGAATGAGCAGTTCTTC,CASSLVLAGGRNEQFF
TRBV10-3,NA,TRBJ1-2,NA,TGTGCCATCAGTGATCGCCCAGGGGTTGGCTATGGCTACACCTTC,CAISDRPGVGYGYTF
TRBV10-2,TRBD1,TRBJ1-2,NA,TGCGCCACCAGGGACAGGGTGGGGTCTGGCTACACCTTC,CATRDRVGSGYTF
TRBV18,NA,TRBJ2-1,NA,TGTGCCAGCTCACCCGGGGTTCCCTCGAATGAGCAGTTCTTC,CASSPGVPSNEQFF
TRBV23-1,NA,TRBJ1-1,NA,TGCGCCAGCCGAGTCCACGGGTTGTGGTACACTGAAGCTTTCTTT,CASRVHGLWYTEAFF
TRBV29-1,TRBD2,TRBJ2-7,NA,TGCAGCGTCTTTAGCGGGGGATCCTACGAGCAGTACTTC,CSVFSGGSYEQYF
TRBV6-6,TRBD1,TRBJ1-2,NA,TGTGCCAGCAGTTACGGGGACAGACAATTCGGGTATGGCTACACCTTC,CASSYGDRQFGYGYTF
TRBV5-6,TRBD2,TRBJ2-1,NA,TGTGCCAGCAGCTTGAGGACTAGCGGGAGAGATGAGCAGTTCTTC,CASSLRTSGRDEQFF
TRBV7-9,TRBD1,TRBJ1-2,NA,TGTGCCAGCAGCCTTGGGACAGGGGTTAACTATGGCTACACCTTC,CASSLGTGVNYGYTF
TRBV28,TRBD1,TRBJ2-1,once,TGTGCCAGCAGTCCCCCGGGACAGAGTTCTAGTGAGCAGTTCTTC,CASSPPGQSSSEQFF
TRBV6-1,TRBD1,TRBJ1-2,NA,TGTGCCAGCAGTGACCGGGACAGGGAGTTTGGCTACACCTTC,CASSDRDREFGYTF
TRBV6-5,NA,TRBJ1-5,NA,TGTGCCAGCAGGTTACAGCGGGGGGGAAATCAGCCCCAGCATTTT,CASRLQRGGNQPQHF
TRBV30,NA,TRBJ1-6,NA,TGTGCCTGGATGAGAGTCACAGGGTCAGGTTCACCCCTCCACTTT,CAWMRVTGSGSPLHF
TRBV29-1,TRBD2,TRBJ2-1,NA,TGCAGCGTTGAAGTTAAAATCCGGGACAGGGGGACTAGCGGGAGGTGGAATGAGCAGTTCTTC,CSVEVKIRDRGTSGRWNEQFF